This TCR beta chain emerged from a study of blood T cell repertoires in COVID-19. Study-level information: Acute-phase and convalescent COVID-19 samples originated in the United States, Italy and Spain.

Method: immunoSEQ multiplex PCR; TCRdb's copy keeps in-frame clones and lacks some. The sample comprises 95,000 to 100,000 clones, about 85% of which are singletons, and about 1.8% rests with the top ten. With 7 bases clipped from V and 3 bases from J, the junction kept 8 bases outside the gene matches. Germline V lookup: CDR1 LNHDA, CDR2 SQIVND (reference sequence). The length of the CDR3 is 16 residues. Sequencing was done on a sample of peripheral blood. The chain is built from TRBV19 and TRBJ2-2, with TRBD2 matching 10 bases. The receptor's source is a woman in her seventies with active or convalescent COVID-19. The CDR3 sequence is CASTPLAGKYTGELFF. The CDR3 region has the DNA TGTGCCAGTACCCCACTAGCGGGAAAGTACACCGGGGAGCTGTTTTTT.